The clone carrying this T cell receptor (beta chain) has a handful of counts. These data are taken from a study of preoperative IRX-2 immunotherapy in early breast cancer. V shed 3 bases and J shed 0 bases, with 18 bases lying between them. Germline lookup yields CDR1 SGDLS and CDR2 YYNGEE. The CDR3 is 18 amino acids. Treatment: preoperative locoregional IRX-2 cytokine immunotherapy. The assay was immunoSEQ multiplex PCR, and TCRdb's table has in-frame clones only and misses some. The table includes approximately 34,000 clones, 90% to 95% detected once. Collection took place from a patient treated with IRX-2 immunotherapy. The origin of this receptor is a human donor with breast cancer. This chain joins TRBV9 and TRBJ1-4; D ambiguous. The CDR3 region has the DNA TGTGCCAGCAGCGGGGGAGAGGGAGCGCATGCAACTAATGAAAAACTGTTTTTT. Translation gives CASSGGEGAHATNEKLFF.